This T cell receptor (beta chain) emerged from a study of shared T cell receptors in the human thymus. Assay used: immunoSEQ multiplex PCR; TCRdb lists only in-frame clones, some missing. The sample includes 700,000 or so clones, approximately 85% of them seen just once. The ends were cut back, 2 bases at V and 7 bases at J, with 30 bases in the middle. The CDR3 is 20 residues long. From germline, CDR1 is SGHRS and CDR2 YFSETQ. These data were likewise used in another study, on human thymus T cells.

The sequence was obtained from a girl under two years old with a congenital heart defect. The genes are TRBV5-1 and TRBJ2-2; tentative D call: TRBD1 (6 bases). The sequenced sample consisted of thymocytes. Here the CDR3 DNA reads TGCGCCAGCAGCTTAGACCTACATCGGACCGAGAAAGGGGGTGTCGGGGAGCTGTTTTTT. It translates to CASSLDLHRTEKGGVGELFF.